These 18 T cell receptor beta chains share one sample of origin, sequenced in a study of Ad26.COV2.S vaccination and SARS-CoV-2 variants. Measured with immunoSEQ multiplex PCR; TCRdb has only the in-frame clones, and not every one. Here the sample spans around 300,000 clones, 85% to 90% being singletons. Treatment described: some 20 received Ad26.COV2.S at low or high dose, single or two shots; 5 received placebo; per-sample allocation not given. Samples came from day 63 after the first vaccine or placebo injection. The starting material was peripheral blood, obtained in a trial of Ad26.COV2.S vaccine versus placebo. All receptors derive from a person between 18 and 59 years old who received the Ad26.COV2.S COVID-19 vaccine or a placebo.

The chain links TRBV9 to TRBJ1-1, with 7 nucleotides matching TRBD1. Looked up from germline, CDR1 is SGDLS and CDR2 is YYNGEE. CDR3 length equals 14 residues. The ends lost 5 bases at V and 0 bases at J; junction bases unmatched: 4. CDR3 protein: CASSFDRVNTEAFF. DNA for the CDR3: TGTGCCAGCAGTTTCGACAGGGTGAACACTGAAGCTTTCTTT.

The chain has TRBV4-3 and TRBJ1-2; 8 bases line up with TRBD1. This CDR3 is 14 amino acids long. From germline, CDR1 is LGHNA and CDR2 YSLEER. V dropped 4 bases and J dropped 4; count of bases not matched to a gene: 5. In nucleotides, the CDR3 is TGCGCCAGCAGCCCCGGGACAGGCCCCTATGGCTACACCTTC. Translating it yields CASSPGTGPYGYTF.

The chain couples TRBV19 to TRBJ2-7; D unresolved. Trimming removed 0 bases from V and 0 bases from J, with 6 bases in between. Germline CDR1 is LNHDA and CDR2 is SQIVND (reference sequence). The length of the CDR3 is 14 residues. CDR3 in amino acids: CASSIERYSYEQYF. The CDR3 bases are TGTGCCAGTAGTATAGAAAGGTACTCCTACGAGCAGTACTTC.

This clone is a singleton in its sample. This chain connects TRBV30 to TRBJ1-3; 7 bases map to TRBD1. CDR1 GTSNPN and CDR2 SVGIG come from the germline V gene (reference sequence). The CDR3 loop spans 14 amino acids. J was trimmed by 2 bases and V by 5 bases; bases with no gene match: 6. The CDR3 loop reads CAWQDDRAGNTIYF. CDR3 bases: TGTGCCTGGCAGGACGACAGGGCTGGAAACACCATATATTTT.

This sequence joins TRBV6-2 or TRBV6-3 and TRBJ1-2; 7 bases fit TRBD1. The CDR3 totals 20 residues. Germline V gene data show CDR1 as MNHEY and CDR2 as SVGEGT. J lost 3 bases, V lost 2 bases, and 21 bases had no gene match. CDR3: CASSYTVPEDRVFFHYGYTF. The CDR3 DNA reads TGTGCCAGCAGTTACACTGTCCCGGAAGACAGGGTATTTTTTCACTATGGCTACACCTTC.

This chain joins TRBV27 and TRBJ1-1, with D possibly being TRBD1 (5 bases). Germline V lookup: CDR1 MNHEY, CDR2 SMNVEV (reference sequence). Trimming left V 2 bases short and J 6 bases short, with 19 bases between. The CDR3 runs to 16 residues. The DNA for the CDR3 is TGTGCCAGCAGTTTAGCCCCGGGGGGAAAAAAGGCTGAAGCTTTCTTT. Translating it yields CASSLAPGGKKAEAFF.

V usage is TRBV4-3 and J usage is TRBJ1-2; TRBD1 matches 8 bases. This CDR3 region has 18 residues. CDR1 and CDR2 from the germline V gene are LGHNA and YSLEER. V trimming: 4 bases; J trimming: 6 bases; junction bases outside the gene matches: 19. This CDR3 is CASSPWGPTGESPDGYTF. For the CDR3, the DNA is TGCGCCAGCAGCCCTTGGGGTCCGACAGGGGAAAGCCCTGATGGCTACACCTTC.

The genes are TRBV6-5 and TRBJ1-2; D uncertain. Trimming took 7 bases from V and 3 from J, leaving 18 bases between them. The germline V gene has CDR1 MNHEY and CDR2 SVGAGI. The CDR3 length is 15 residues. CDR3 residues: CASIGLVAGDYGYTF. Written as DNA, the CDR3 is TGTGCCAGCATTGGGTTAGTAGCAGGCGACTATGGCTACACCTTC.

The CDR3: CASSQDISGKYNEQFF. The CDR3 nucleotides are TGCGCCAGCAGCCAAGATATAAGCGGGAAATACAATGAGCAGTTCTTC. The chain links TRBV4-3 to TRBJ2-1; 7 positions agree with TRBD2. Germline CDR1 is LGHNA and CDR2 is YSLEER. The junction had 6 bases not matched to a gene; V was cut back by 0 bases and J by 4 bases. This CDR3 is 16 amino acids long.

The chain recombines TRBV21-1 with TRBJ2-2; TRBD2 is the table's D call, not checked against the DNA. TRBV21-1 is a documented pseudogene. This CDR3 spans 19 amino acids. In DNA, the CDR3 is TGTGCCAGCAACGTGGTAAAAAGCGGCCCAGACCCTTACACCGGGGAGCTGTTTTTT. This gives the protein CASNVVKSGPDPYTGELFF.

The rearrangement joins TRBV4-3 to TRBJ1-1; D gene ambiguous. CDR1 LGHNA and CDR2 YSLEER come from the germline V gene. Trimming shortened V by 0 bases and J by 0 bases, and 14 bases separated the two germline ends. This CDR3 has 17 residues. The CDR3 DNA follows: TGCGCCAGCAGCCAAGACTGGAGTGAGTTAATGAACACTGAAGCTTTCTTT. This encodes CASSQDWSELMNTEAFF.

The CDR3 DNA reads TGTGCCAGCAGCCAAACGGACTCCCACACCTTC. Residues: CASSQTDSHTF. This chain joins TRBV7-9 and TRBJ1-2; D gene uncertain. This CDR3 has 11 residues. The V and J ends lost 5 bases and 12 bases respectively, with 13 bases between them. Germline CDR1 and CDR2: SEHNR and FQNEAQ (reference sequence).

This clone was seen a handful of times. The chain carries TRBV6-5 and TRBJ1-1; a weak D match, TRBD1 (5 bases). There are 14 residues in the CDR3. The V end lost 7 bases, the J end lost 2 bases, and 14 bases lay between the germline ends. Germline-derived CDR1 and CDR2 are MNHEY and SVGAGI. The CDR3, as DNA: TGTGCCAGCACCAGGGTGGGGGACAACACTGAAGCTTTCTTT. Protein: CASTRVGDNTEAFF.

V usage is TRBV7-9 and J usage is TRBJ1-1; D perhaps matches TRBD1 (6 bases). V was clipped by 7 bases and J by 0 bases, with 9 bases between them. The CDR3 extends over 13 amino acids. Germline CDR1 and CDR2: SEHNR and FQNEAQ (reference sequence). CDR3 DNA sequence: TGTGCCAGCACCAGGGGAATGAACACTGAAGCTTTCTTT. Its protein product is CASTRGMNTEAFF.

The CDR3 spells CASTPDSIDTTDTQYF. CDR3 sequence (DNA): TGTGCCAGTACCCCGGACTCCATCGATACCACAGATACGCAGTATTTT. V usage is TRBV19 and J usage is TRBJ2-3, with D maybe TRBD2 (5 bases). CDR1 and CDR2 (germline): LNHDA, SQIVND (reference sequence). With 7 bases removed from V and 2 bases from J, the gap between germline ends came to 19 bases. The CDR3 covers 16 residues.

The chain is built from TRBV4-1 and TRBJ1-5; D may be TRBD1 (6 bases). The CDR3 loop spans 14 amino acids. The germline V gene has CDR1 MGHRA and CDR2 YSYEKL. Trimming took off 4 bases at V and 5 bases at J, with 12 bases between the two ends. CDR3 in amino acids: CASSPPTGHQPQHF. As DNA, the CDR3 is TGCGCCAGCAGCCCTCCGACAGGACATCAGCCCCAGCATTTT.

The chain carries TRBV7-9 and TRBJ2-1; the D gene is possibly TRBD1 (5 bases). Trimming pared 2 bases from V and 3 bases from J, leaving 11 bases between. Per germline, CDR1 SEHNR and CDR2 FQNEAQ (reference sequence). The CDR3 extends over 15 amino acids. CDR3 bases: TGTGCCAGCAGCTTACTTCTGGACAACTACAATGAGCAGTTCTTC. Amino acids: CASSLLLDNYNEQFF.

CDR3 loop: CASSLLAGGGAQYF. CDR3 bases: TGTGCCAGCAGTCTACTAGCGGGAGGTGGGGCCCAGTACTTC. V is TRBV6-5 and J is TRBJ2-5, with 12 bases that match TRBD2. V shed 5 bases and J 9 bases; nucleotides not matched to a gene: 7. The CDR3 runs 14 residues. Germline V lookup: CDR1 MNHEY, CDR2 SVGAGI.